The text below deals with one T cell receptor beta chain. What it binds is not known. J lost 5 bases, V lost 5 bases, and 6 bases had no gene match. The germline V gene encodes CDR1 SGHRS and CDR2 YFSETQ. This CDR3 is built from 13 residues. The data derive from a study of T-cell reconstitution after alpha-beta-depleted transplantation in children. Study-wide results and caveats: Newly made T cells mostly supplied T-cell counts and diversity one year after transplant. Surviving recipient T cells and thymic progenitors produced the high day-60 TCRbeta diversity seen in some patients. The study reportedly traced alpha-beta T cells about two months after transplant to several hundred expanded graft clones.

Unique molecular identifiers tagged the TCRbeta library. From the PCR reads, TCRdb called clonotypes with MiXCR, one entry per CDR3 protein. The sample includes about a million distinct CDR3 sequences, about 29% seen only once; the top ten take roughly 28%. The clonotype was recovered from a boy under three years old who had a stem cell transplant for SCID, so the T cells may come from the graft donor. The sequences come from PBMCs, mostly from graft donor cells, collected 360 days after TCRalphabeta/CD19-depleted stem cell transplant. The V gene is TRBV5-1, the J gene TRBJ2-5; 7 positions agree with TRBD2. Here the CDR3 DNA reads TGCGCCAGCAGACTGCAGGGAGGGGAGACCCAGTACTTC. Amino acid sequence: CASRLQGGETQYF.